This T cell receptor beta chain came from a study of early T cells in non-severe SARS-CoV-2 infection. There are many counts of this clonotype. TCRdb passed the 5' RACE reads through MiXCR, listing each CDR3 protein once. Of tens of thousands of distinct CDR3 sequences detected, roughly 8.7% appear once; the ten largest clones hold about 5.6%. This CDR3 is 14 amino acids long. CDR1 is SNHLY and CDR2 is FYNNEI in the germline V gene. The V end was cut by 4 bases, the J end by 1 base, with 11 bases between. The specimen was whole blood. This rearrangement joins TRBV2 to TRBJ2-7; D perhaps matches TRBD1 (5 bases). This clonotype was obtained from an adult who was a healthcare worker with PCR-confirmed SARS-CoV-2 infection or an uninfected control (not recorded which). The CDR3 region has the DNA TGTGCCAGCAGTGCTCAGGGTTCATCCTACGAGCAGTACTTC. Translating it yields CASSAQGSSYEQYF.